This TCR beta chain was sequenced during a study of blood T cell repertoires in COVID-19 (dated by TCRdb to the early 2020s). Context from the whole study: Samples from collaborators originated in the United States, Italy and Spain and spanned both the acute and convalescent phases of COVID-19. HLA class I and class II types, where available, came from metadata supplied by the sample provider rather than from assay-based typing. Samples were obtained from the ongoing ImmuneRACE study (first 160 participants) and from 950 to 1,500 subjects provided by 6 global collaborators. The sample metadata nearly always contained a de-identified subject ID, COVID-19 status, age in years and sex. The material from the prospective study consisted of cDNA or gDNA derived from T cells, B-cell-depleted T cells, or PBMCs. Deeply sampled blood TCRbeta repertoires from subjects exposed to, actively infected with, or recovered from COVID-19 were included in the dataset. The repertoires were released in a freely available public database meant as a resource for research on the immune response to SARS-CoV-2. The research as a whole found: Clinical and demographic metadata were provided uncurated, with the amount varying by source and participant.

TCRbeta CDR3 regions were amplified from genomic DNA using the immunoSEQ Assay, a bias-controlled multiplex PCR. In the paper's pipeline: Nucleated cell counts per sample were estimated from amplification of reference gene primers within the assay. To quantify the absolute abundance of each unique TCRbeta CDR3 rearrangement, sequence reads were collapsed and filtered. For each sample, productive Simpson clonality was calculated by taking the square root of Simpson's diversity index across productive rearrangements. In its TCRdb copy, this immuneACCESS table keeps in-frame sequences only and misses some clones. Where compared with another copy, unresolved V genes explain less than half of these, and the others have no known cause. The DNA was the basis for D and trimming; V, J and clone size are from that table. The sample yields 150,000 to 200,000 clones; about 90% were counted once. The top ten clones comprise 4.8% of the sample.

About this clone: What this receptor recognizes is not known. It has no much larger one-base neighbor in the sample; base qualities were not kept.

One collaborating source in Seattle enrolled patients while the patients were actively infected and followed the patients over time throughout the course of disease. Each collaborating institution followed its own protocols to collect whole blood in K2EDTA tubes. For TCRbeta analysis, collaborator samples were shipped as frozen whole blood, as isolated PBMCs, or as DNA extracted from either sample type. The sample taken for sequencing was peripheral blood. This TCR derives from a man aged 25 to 40 with COVID-19, enrolled during active disease.

In nucleotides, the sequence is TGTGCCAGCAACGGTGGCGGGTACGAGCAGTACTTC. Translated, this is CASNGGGYEQYF. The chain is encoded by TRBV9 joined to TRBJ2-7; tentative D gene TRBD2, with 5 bases matching. The germline V gene gives CDR1 as SGDLS and CDR2 as YYNGEE. V loses 6 bases of germline sequence and J loses 4 bases, and the interval between the two ends is 11 bases. From its cysteine to its phenylalanine, the CDR3 spans 12 amino acids. Only the CDR3 DNA is retained, 36 bases long and in frame from the first base.